These 18 T cell receptor beta chains share one sample of origin, sequenced in a study of blood T cells in healthy people across ages. With a J-beta primer mix and a sample-barcoded 5' primer, a second PCR ran about 7 to 12 cycles. TCRdb passed the 5' RACE reads through MiXCR, listing each CDR3 protein once. This table holds 1.4 million or so distinct CDR3 sequences, less than 45% found once. The sequenced material came from blood. The receptors were sampled from a young woman in good health.

This clonotype was observed at least ten times. The chain joins TRBV12-3 or TRBV12-4 to TRBJ2-3; TRBD2 matches at 11 bases. The CDR3 is 15 residues long. Losses at the gene ends were 7 bases for V and 3 bases for J; bases not matched to a gene: 6. CDR3 in amino acids: CASNPGLAETDTQYF. The DNA of the CDR3 is TGTGCCAGCAATCCGGGACTAGCGGAAACAGATACGCAGTATTTT.

The chain has TRBV6-5 and TRBJ2-3, with 7 bases lining up with TRBD2. Germline V lookup: CDR1 MNHEY, CDR2 SVGAGI. The CDR3 totals 16 residues. Losses at the gene ends were 5 bases for V and 3 bases for J; bases not matched to a gene: 11. The CDR3 coding sequence is TGTGCCAGCAGTCCATCTGGGTGGGGGGGTACAGATACGCAGTATTTT. It specifies CASSPSGWGGTDTQYF.

In this sample, this clonotype turned up a few times. The V gene is TRBV7-8, the J gene TRBJ2-1, with unresolved D. The CDR3 totals 15 residues. Trimming left V 6 bases short and J 5 bases short, with 17 bases between. Germline V gene data show CDR1 as SGHVS and CDR2 as FQNEAQ. In nucleotides, the CDR3 is TGTGCCAGCAGGGCCAGCCGGATCACCCACAATGAGCAGTTCTTC. It specifies CASRASRITHNEQFF. Combining the CDR3 with reference TRBV7-8 and TRBJ2-1 gives the whole variable domain GAGVSQSPRYKVAKRGQDVALRCDPISGHVSLFWYQQALGQGPEFLTYFQNEAQLDKSGLPSDRFFAERPEGSVSTLKIQRTQQEDSAVYLCASRASRITHNEQFFGPGTRLTVL.

V and J are TRBV7-2 and TRBJ2-3, with a tentative D call TRBD1 (5 bases). This CDR3 is built from 13 residues. V gave up 1 base and J gave up 10 bases, with 12 bases separating them. Germline V gene lookup returns CDR1 SGHTA and CDR2 FQGNSA. As DNA, the CDR3 is TGTGCCAGCAGCTTAGTAGACAGCCGGGCGCAGTATTTT. Translating gives CASSLVDSRAQYF.

In its sample, this clonotype was seen a few times. At one end, the junction sequence differs from germline, possibly due to a read error. This chain connects TRBV2 to TRBJ2-5; D is uncertain. The CDR3 totals 14 residues. Germline values: CDR1 SNHLY, CDR2 FYNNEI. In DNA form, the CDR3 reads TGTGCCAGCATCAAAAACAGAGGCGGTGAGACCCAGTACTTT. It encodes CASIKNRGGETQYF.

This clonotype was seen a few times. This chain connects TRBV6-2 or TRBV6-3 to TRBJ2-7; D remains unclear. The length of the CDR3 is 12 residues. V lost 3 bases and J 5 bases, leaving 8 bases between the germline ends. Germline CDR1 and CDR2: MNHEY and SVGEGT. In nucleotides, the CDR3 is TGTGCCAGCAGTTATGGTTTCGACGAGCAGTACTTC. Its translation: CASSYGFDEQYF.

In this sample, this clonotype turned up a few times. The rearrangement uses TRBV5-1 and TRBJ1-6; D not certain. Looked up from germline, CDR1 is SGHRS and CDR2 is YFSETQ. V shed 1 base and J shed 7 bases, with 9 bases lying between them. This CDR3 comprises 14 residues. Written as DNA, the CDR3 is TGCGCCAGCAGCTTGATGGGGAACAATTCACCCCTCCACTTT. It specifies CASSLMGNNSPLHF. The variable domain in full, with the rest retrieved from reference TRBV5-1 and TRBJ1-6, is KAGVTQTPRYLIKTRGQQVTLSCSPISGHRSVSWYQQTPGQGLQFLFEYFSETQRNKGNFPGRFSGRQFSNSRSEMNVSTLELGDSALYLCASSLMGNNSPLHFGNGTRLTVT.

This clonotype was seen just once. The rearrangement links TRBV4-2 to TRBJ2-1; 8 positions match TRBD2. With 4 bases clipped from V and 6 bases from J, the junction kept 5 bases outside the gene matches. Germline CDR1 reads LGHNA; CDR2 reads YNFKEQ. The CDR3 contains 14 residues. CDR3 protein: CASSPGAGGNEQFF. In DNA, the CDR3 is TGTGCCAGCAGCCCGGGCGCGGGGGGCAATGAGCAGTTCTTC.

The gene calls are TRBV4-3 and TRBJ1-1; D may be TRBD1 (6 bases). The CDR3 extends over 17 amino acids. CDR1 and CDR2 from the germline V gene are LGHNA and YSLEER. Trimming pared 0 bases from V and 4 bases from J, leaving 18 bases between. The CDR3 loop is CASSQDPPPTGVTEAFF. The CDR3 region has the DNA TGCGCCAGCAGCCAAGATCCCCCCCCGACAGGAGTCACTGAAGCTTTCTTT.

This clonotype has only a few counts. The rearrangement links TRBV5-1 to TRBJ2-2, with 14 bases identical to TRBD2. The CDR3 runs 15 residues. Germline CDR1 SGHRS, CDR2 YFSETQ. J lost 10 bases, V lost 4 bases, and 6 bases had no gene match. The CDR3 DNA reads TGCGCCAGCAGCCCGGGGACTAGCGGGGGTCTGGAGCTGTTTTTT. This translates into CASSPGTSGGLELFF.

The chain is built from TRBV20-1 and TRBJ2-2; 10 bases match TRBD2. Germline CDR1 and CDR2: DFQATT and SNEGSKA (reference sequence). After removal of 0 bases from V and 1 base from J, the junction contained 5 bases not matched to a gene. The CDR3 sequence is 17 residues long. DNA for the CDR3: TGCAGTGCTAGAGATCGTGTAGCGGGGGGGAACACCGGGGAGCTGTTTTTT. Protein: CSARDRVAGGNTGELFF.

The gene calls are TRBV12-3 or TRBV12-4 and TRBJ2-3; 7 positions match TRBD1. The CDR3 consists of 17 residues. With V trimmed by 7 bases and J by 2 bases, 15 bases remained unmatched. CDR3 coding DNA: TGTGCCAGCACCAAGACGGTAGGGGGACAGACCACAGATACGCAGTATTTT. This gives the protein CASTKTVGGQTTDTQYF.

The gene calls are TRBV6-6 and TRBJ1-1; maybe TRBD1 (5 bases). The germline V gene has CDR1 MNHNY and CDR2 SVGAGI (reference sequence). V was clipped by 0 bases and J by 5 bases, with 10 bases between them. The CDR3 is made up of 14 amino acids. This CDR3 reads CASSYSGRQTEAFF. CDR3 bases: TGTGCCAGCAGTTACTCGGGACGGCAAACTGAAGCTTTCTTT.

This clonotype appeared a single time. The chain is built from TRBV20-1 and TRBJ1-5; D uncertain. CDR3 length equals 15 residues. CDR1 and CDR2 from the germline V gene are DFQATT and SNEGSKA (reference sequence). The V end lost 5 bases, the J end lost 4 bases, and 18 bases lay between the germline ends. The CDR3 loop reads CSAHRVGLTNQPQHF. The CDR3 bases are TGCAGTGCTCATAGAGTCGGTCTGACGAATCAGCCCCAGCATTTT.

The chain employs TRBV5-1 and TRBJ1-1; 8 bases align to TRBD1. V dropped 0 bases and J dropped 5; count of bases not matched to a gene: 6. Germline CDR1 SGHRS, CDR2 YFSETQ. CDR3 length: 15 residues. In DNA, the CDR3 is TGCGCCAGCAGCTTGGTGTCAGGGGGCGAGACTGAAGCTTTCTTT. Amino acids: CASSLVSGGETEAFF.

The chain has TRBV3-1 and TRBJ2-1, with D perhaps matching TRBD2 (6 bases). Trimming removed 0 bases at V and 1 base at J, with 13 bases between. The CDR3 loop spans 17 amino acids. Germline CDR1 and CDR2: LGHDT and YNNKEL (reference sequence). Here the CDR3 DNA reads TGTGCCAGCAGCCAAGATGGCGGGACCTCATCCTACAATGAGCAGTTCTTC. This translates into CASSQDGGTSSYNEQFF.

This clonotype was detected once. This chain joins TRBV10-3 and TRBJ2-7; tentatively, D is TRBD2 (7 bases). The J call may not be correct, given that the DNA end is closer to TRBJ2-5. CDR3 length: 14 residues. Per the germline V gene, CDR1 is ENHRY and CDR2 is SYGVKD. CDR3 sequence (DNA): TGTGCCATCAGTCAGAACAGGGAGGGGGAGACCCAGTACTTC. Translating gives CAISQNREGETQYF.

This clonotype was recorded a few times. CDR3 region: CATDPRQGSNQPQHF. DNA for the CDR3: TGTGCCACCGATCCCCGACAGGGGTCTAATCAGCCCCAGCATTTT. The V call is TRBV24-1, the J call TRBJ1-5; 8 nucleotides match TRBD1. The CDR3 is 15 amino acids. Germline V gives CDR1 KGHDR, CDR2 SFDVKD. Trimming removed 9 bases from V and 4 bases from J; junction bases left unmatched: 10.